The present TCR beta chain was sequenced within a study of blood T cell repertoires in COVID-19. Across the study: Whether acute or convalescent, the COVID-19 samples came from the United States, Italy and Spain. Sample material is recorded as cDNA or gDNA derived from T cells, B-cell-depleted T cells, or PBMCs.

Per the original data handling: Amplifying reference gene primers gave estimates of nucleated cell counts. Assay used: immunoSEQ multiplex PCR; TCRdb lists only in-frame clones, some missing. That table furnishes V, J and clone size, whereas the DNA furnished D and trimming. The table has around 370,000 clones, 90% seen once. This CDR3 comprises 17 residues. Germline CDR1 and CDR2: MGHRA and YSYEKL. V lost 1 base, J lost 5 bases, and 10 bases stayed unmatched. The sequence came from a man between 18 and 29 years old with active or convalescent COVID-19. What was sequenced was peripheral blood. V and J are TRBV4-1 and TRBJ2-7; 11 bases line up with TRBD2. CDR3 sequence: CASSQALAGGGRNEQYF. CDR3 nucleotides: TGCGCCAGCAGCCAAGCGCTAGCGGGAGGTGGTAGGAACGAGCAGTACTTC.